The 5 T cell receptor beta chains listed next were all sequenced from one sample in a study of blood T cell repertoires in COVID-19. Assay used: immunoSEQ multiplex PCR; TCRdb lists only in-frame clones, some missing. The sample yields over 200,000 clones, 85% to 90% seen once. Sequencing was performed on peripheral blood. The origin of the receptors is a woman in her 40s who had recovered from COVID-19.

This clone was seen a few times. V gene TRBV11-3 combines with J gene TRBJ2-3; 10 bases align to TRBD2. Per germline, CDR1 SGHNT and CDR2 YENEEA. The V segment lost 0 bases and the J segment 4 bases; nucleotides outside the gene matches: 7. This CDR3 spans 17 amino acids. The chain's CDR3 is CASSLEGVAGGPDTQYF. CDR3 DNA sequence: TGTGCCAGCAGCTTAGAAGGGGTAGCGGGAGGTCCAGATACGCAGTATTTT.

The chain has TRBV3-1 (or the pseudogene TRBV3-2) and TRBJ2-7, with a possible D match to TRBD1 (6 bases). The germline gives CDR1 LGHDT, CDR2 YNNKEL (reference sequence). V lost 1 base and J 0 bases, leaving 13 bases between the germline ends. The CDR3 has 16 amino acids. This chain's CDR3 is CASSQGTLQGSYEQYV. For the CDR3, the DNA is TGTGCCAGCAGCCAAGGGACCCTACAGGGCTCCTACGAGCAGTACGTC.

V usage is TRBV5-1 and J usage is TRBJ2-1; perhaps TRBD1 as D (6 bases). Trimming stripped 0 bases from V and 8 bases from J, with 12 bases between. The CDR3 is made up of 14 amino acids. Germline V gene lookup returns CDR1 SGHRS and CDR2 YFSETQ. DNA of the CDR3: TGCGCCAGCAGCTTGGTGGGGGCGGACCATGAGCAGTTCTTC. Amino acid sequence: CASSLVGADHEQFF.

The chain is built from TRBV5-5 and TRBJ2-3; 7 nucleotides agree with TRBD2. The length of the CDR3 is 15 residues. The trim removed 1 base at V and 0 bases at J, leaving 2 bases unmatched. CDR1 is SGHKS, CDR2 YYEKEE, per germline (reference sequence). In DNA, the CDR3 is TGTGCCAGCAGCTTGTGGGAGGGCAGCACAGATACGCAGTATTTT. Translation gives CASSLWEGSTDTQYF.

The chain is built from TRBV6-2 or TRBV6-3 and TRBJ2-4, with 8 nucleotides matching TRBD2. V trimming: 5 bases; J trimming: 8 bases; junction bases outside the gene matches: 8. Germline V lookup: CDR1 MNHEY, CDR2 SVGEGT. This CDR3 is built from 14 residues. CDR3 sequence reads: CASSPGGVGDIQYF. The CDR3 nucleotides are TGTGCCAGCAGTCCCGGGGGGGTCGGGGACATTCAGTACTTC.